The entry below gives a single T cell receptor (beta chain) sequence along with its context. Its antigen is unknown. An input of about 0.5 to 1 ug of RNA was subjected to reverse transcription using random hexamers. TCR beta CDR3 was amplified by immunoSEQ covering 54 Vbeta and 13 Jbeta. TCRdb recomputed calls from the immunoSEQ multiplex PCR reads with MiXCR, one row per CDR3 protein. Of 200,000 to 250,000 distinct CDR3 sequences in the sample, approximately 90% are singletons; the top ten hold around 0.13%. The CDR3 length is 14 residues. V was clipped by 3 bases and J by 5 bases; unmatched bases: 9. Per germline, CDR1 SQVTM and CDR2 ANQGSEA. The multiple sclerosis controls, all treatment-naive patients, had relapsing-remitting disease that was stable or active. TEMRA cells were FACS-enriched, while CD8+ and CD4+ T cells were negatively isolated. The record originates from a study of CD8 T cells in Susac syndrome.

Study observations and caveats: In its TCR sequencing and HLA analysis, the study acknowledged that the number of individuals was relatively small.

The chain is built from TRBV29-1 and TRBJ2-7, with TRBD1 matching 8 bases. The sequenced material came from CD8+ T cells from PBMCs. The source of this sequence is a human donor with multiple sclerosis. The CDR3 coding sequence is TGCAGCGTTGAGTTTTCGGGCAGGGGGCACGAGCAGTACTTC. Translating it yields CSVEFSGRGHEQYF.